The 8 T cell receptor beta chains below all came from one sample that was sequenced in a study of T cell responses to AZD1222 COVID-19 vaccine. Sequencing was performed with immunoSEQ multiplex PCR; in TCRdb, only in-frame clones are kept and a portion is missing. The repertoire holds roughly 91,000 clones, over 85% seen once, with around 2.2% in the top ten. Sequenced material: peripheral blood, taken on day 0 of AZD1222 vaccination. The origin of the receptors is an adult in good health.

The J gene is TRBJ1-2, the V gene TRBV5-1; D possibly corresponds to TRBD1 (5 bases). Germline CDR1 SGHRS, CDR2 YFSETQ. The CDR3 totals 15 residues. V lost 6 bases and J 5 bases, leaving 20 bases between the germline ends. The CDR3 DNA is TGCGCCAGCACTCTAGGGGCCATCGAGTGGTATGGCTACACCTTC. Amino acids: CASTLGAIEWYGYTF.

This clone has a single count. The rearrangement links TRBV10-2 to TRBJ1-4, with 8 bases matching TRBD1. CDR3 length equals 15 residues. The trim removed 4 bases at V and 8 bases at J, leaving 9 bases unmatched. Germline values: CDR1 WSHSY, CDR2 SAAADI. This chain's CDR3 is CASSGQGPLGEKLFF. The CDR3 DNA is TGCGCCAGCAGTGGACAGGGGCCTTTAGGGGAAAAACTGTTTTTT.

The J gene is TRBJ2-4, the V gene TRBV5-1; the match to TRBD2 covers 13 bases. This CDR3 comprises 18 residues. Germline trimming cut 1 base from V and 3 bases from J; bases unmatched to any gene: 7. Germline V gene sequence: CDR1 SGHRS, CDR2 YFSETQ. CDR3 region: CASSLPSTSGRGKNIQYF. CDR3 sequence (DNA): TGCGCCAGCAGCTTGCCGAGCACTAGCGGGAGGGGCAAAAACATTCAGTACTTC. The full variable domain, in which reference TRBV5-1 and TRBJ2-4 provide the parts outside the CDR3, is KAGVTQTPRYLIKTRGQQVTLSCSPISGHRSVSWYQQTPGQGLQFLFEYFSETQRNKGNFPGRFSGRQFSNSRSEMNVSTLELGDSALYLCASSLPSTSGRGKNIQYFGAGTRLSVL.

The chain carries TRBV11-3 and TRBJ1-1; D gene uncertain. V was clipped by 5 bases and J by 0 bases, with 7 bases between them. Looked up from germline, CDR1 is SGHNT and CDR2 is YENEEA. CDR3 size: 13 residues. CDR3 nucleotides: TGTGCCAGCAGCCGCGCGATGAACACTGAAGCTTTCTTT. Protein product: CASSRAMNTEAFF.

This sequence joins TRBV7-2 and TRBJ1-4; TRBD1 matches 8 bases. CDR1 and CDR2 from the germline V gene are SGHTA and FQGNSA. Germline trimming cut 5 bases from V and 7 bases from J; bases unmatched to any gene: 3. The CDR3 is made up of 13 amino acids. Here the CDR3 reads CASSPDRGEKLFF. CDR3 coding DNA: TGTGCCAGCAGCCCAGACAGGGGTGAAAAACTGTTTTTT. Filled out from reference TRBV7-2 and TRBJ1-4, the complete variable domain reads GAGVSQSPSNKVTEKGKDVELRCDPISGHTALYWYRQSLGQGLEFLIYFQGNSAPDKSGLPSDRFSAERTGGSVSTLTIQRTQQEDSAVYLCASSPDRGEKLFFGSGTQLSVL.

V usage is TRBV7-2 and J usage is TRBJ2-5, with 9 bases that match TRBD1. Per germline, CDR1 SGHTA and CDR2 FQGNSA. Trimming at V came to 5 bases and at J to 5 bases, leaving 18 bases not matched to a gene. This CDR3 comprises 18 residues. For the CDR3, the DNA is TGTGCCAGCAGCGCCCAACCACCCCGCTTACAGGGGGCCGAGACCCAGTACTTC. This codes for CASSAQPPRLQGAETQYF.

The rearrangement uses TRBV5-6 and TRBJ1-5; no clear D gene. The CDR3 loop spans 15 amino acids. Germline V gene data show CDR1 as SGHDT and CDR2 as YYEEEE. Trimming shortened V by 2 bases and J by 4 bases, and 13 bases separated the two germline ends. The CDR3 spells CASSLFGRGNQPQHF. The CDR3 DNA sequence: TGTGCCAGCAGCTTATTTGGCCGGGGAAATCAGCCCCAGCATTTT.

The chain combines TRBV18 with TRBJ1-5; D perhaps matches TRBD1 (5 bases). This CDR3 comprises 15 residues. V lost 2 bases to trimming and J lost 3 bases, with 11 bases between them. Germline V gives CDR1 KGHSH, CDR2 LQKENI. This CDR3 reads CASSPSGDLNQPQHF. The CDR3, as DNA: TGTGCCAGCTCACCATCCGGGGACCTCAATCAGCCCCAGCATTTT.